The source of this T cell receptor beta chain is a study of T cells in Graves' hyperthyroidism and ophthalmopathy. Study-wide context: The initial diagnosis was the point when peripheral blood was collected, ahead of any treatment.

Lactation, pregnancy, other autoimmune disease or uncontrolled infection excluded patients. Study observations and caveats: A 13 V-J signature model discriminated ophthalmopathy versus stable hyperthyroidism. Most thyroid clonotypes expanded above 0.001 appeared in blood too.

Amplification of TCR beta CDR3 regions was performed using RNA transcripts as template. Using the HTBI primer set, a first-round RT-PCR was run on the TCR CDR3. TCRdb used MiXCR to reprocess the multiplex PCR reads, holding one entry per CDR3 protein. The sample has hundreds of thousands of distinct CDR3 sequences; 25% are singletons. Ten or more counts support this clonotype. Antigen specificity is unknown. After removal of 3 bases from V and 0 bases from J, the junction contained 4 bases not matched to a gene. The CDR3 runs 15 residues. This TCR came from a man between 40 and 49 years old with Graves' hyperthyroidism that later progressed to Graves' ophthalmopathy. The chain links TRBV12-3 or TRBV12-4 to TRBJ2-5; TRBD1 matches at 7 bases. Sequencing was carried out using blood. In DNA form, the CDR3 reads TGTGCCAGCAGTTTCACGACAGGGTACCAAGAGACCCAGTACTTC. It translates to CASSFTTGYQETQYF.